Presented here are 8 T cell receptor beta chains from one specimen sequenced in a study of radiotherapy plus CTLA-4 blockade in lung cancer. This table comes from immunoSEQ multiplex PCR, and its TCRdb copy is limited to in-frame clones, with some not included. The sample holds roughly 69,000 clones; around 69% are singletons and the top ten take roughly 15%. The sample was peripheral blood, taken from a patient treated with radiotherapy plus ipilimumab. The receptors come from a human donor with non-small cell lung cancer whose response to radiotherapy plus ipilimumab could not be evaluated. Some clones in this sample may be carry-over from other donors' samples.

The sample holds a few counts of this clone. Here the CDR3 DNA reads TGTGCCAGCAGCTTTCAACAGGGTGCGGTTCAGCCCCAGCATTTT. This encodes CASSFQQGAVQPQHF. The V gene is TRBV5-5, the J gene TRBJ1-5; possible D gene TRBD1, 6 bases. The V gene lost 2 bases and the J gene lost 6 bases, with 15 bases spanning the gap. Germline CDR1 and CDR2: SGHKS and YYEKEE (reference sequence). The CDR3 contains 15 residues.

The rearrangement joins TRBV18 to TRBJ1-1; TRBD1 aligns across 7 bases. CDR3 length: 15 residues. Germline V CDR1 and CDR2: KGHSH, LQKENI. V lost 6 bases and J lost 4; bases outside the gene matches: 11. The CDR3 region is CASSERGGTTTEAFF. CDR3 DNA: TGTGCCAGCTCGGAACGAGGGGGCACGACCACTGAAGCTTTCTTT.

This clone showed up just a few times. The CDR3 DNA is TGTGCCAGCAGTACCCCGGGACAGGGGCTTGGCTACACCTTC. This translates into CASSTPGQGLGYTF. J is TRBJ1-2 and V is TRBV28; TRBD1 matches 10 bases. The V gene's germline CDR1 is MDHEN and CDR2 SYDVKM. Trimming took 5 bases from V and 7 from J; bases not matched to a gene: 7. The CDR3 spans 14 residues.

The chain joins TRBV30 to TRBJ1-5; D is ambiguous. Trimming left V 1 base short and J 5 bases short, with 12 bases between. This CDR3 contains 14 residues. Germline V gene lookup returns CDR1 GTSNPN and CDR2 SVGIG (reference sequence). The CDR3 region has the DNA TGTGCCTGGAGTGAGGGAGGCGGGTATCAGCCCCAGCATTTT. This encodes CAWSEGGGYQPQHF. The variable domain in full, with the rest retrieved from reference TRBV30 and TRBJ1-5, is SQTIHQWPATLVQPVGSPLSLECTVEGTSNPNLYWYRQAAGRGLQLLFYSVGIGQISSEVPQNLSASRPQDRQFILSSKKLLLSDSGFYLCAWSEGGGYQPQHFGDGTRLSIL.

The chain is built from TRBV11-2 and TRBJ1-1, with D maybe TRBD1 (5 bases). Trimming removed 2 bases from V and 4 bases from J, with 11 bases in between. This CDR3 comprises 14 residues. Germline lookup yields CDR1 SGHAT and CDR2 FQNNGV. In nucleotides, the CDR3 is TGTGCCAGCAGCTTATTTGTCCAGGGCACTGAAGCTTTCTTT. Its translation is CASSLFVQGTEAFF.

The chain has TRBV28 and TRBJ2-3; D call uncertain. From germline, CDR1 is MDHEN and CDR2 SYDVKM. Trimming removed 3 bases at V and 0 bases at J, with 4 bases between. The CDR3 length is 13 residues. CDR3 residues: CASSLGSTDTQYF. The CDR3 bases are TGTGCCAGCAGTTTGGGCAGCACAGATACGCAGTATTTT.

This rearrangement joins TRBV29-1 to TRBJ1-2; perhaps TRBD1 as D (5 bases). CDR3 length: 13 residues. The germline V and J ends were trimmed by 6 bases and 4 bases, with 15 bases remaining between them. Germline V lookup: CDR1 SQVTM, CDR2 ANQGSEA. CDR3 nucleotide sequence: TGCAGCGTCAAGGAGGGGCGAGGCTATGGCTACACCTTC. It yields the protein CSVKEGRGYGYTF.

J is TRBJ1-6 and V is TRBV4-3; possibly TRBD1 for D (6 bases). The V end lost 0 bases, the J end lost 1 base, and 7 bases lay between the germline ends. CDR3 size: 16 residues. Germline loops: CDR1 LGHNA, CDR2 YSLEER. This CDR3 is CASSQEGGSYNSPLHF. In DNA form, the CDR3 reads TGCGCCAGCAGCCAAGAAGGGGGTTCCTATAATTCACCCCTCCACTTT.